This section outlines one T cell receptor (beta chain) sequence together with its context. Its antigen specificity is not known. Base qualities are not recorded, but no much larger clone differs from it by a single base. This specimen belongs to a study of T cell changes during pregnancy in multiple sclerosis (dated by TCRdb to the late 2010s). With respect to the entire study: The study examined how the T cell repertoire changed over the course of pregnancy in women with multiple sclerosis.

The method was the immunoSEQ multiplex PCR assay. TCRdb stores this immuneACCESS table with in-frame sequences only. Part of the clones is absent; in the studies checked, under half of the shortfall reflects unresolved V genes, and no reason is known for the rest. The sample data list around 75,000 clones, and around 94% of these were observed just once. The ten largest clones capture more than 0.12% of the sample. The germline V gene gives CDR1 as SGHRS and CDR2 as YFSETQ. CDR3 length: 15 amino acids, cysteine to phenylalanine. Of all the DNA, just the CDR3 is kept, 45 bases in frame from base 1. The germline V end is reduced by 4 bases and the J end by 2 bases; junction bases left unmatched: 6.

This TCR was recovered from a female donor with multiple sclerosis, enrolled in a pregnancy study. The specimen was CD4+ T cells from peripheral blood mononuclear cells, collected after pregnancy. The chain joins TRBV5-1 to TRBJ2-3, and 8 bases in between align with TRBD1. The CDR3: CASSLRQGPTDTQYF. Here is the DNA: TGCGCCAGCAGCCTACGACAGGGGCCCACAGATACGCAGTATTTT.